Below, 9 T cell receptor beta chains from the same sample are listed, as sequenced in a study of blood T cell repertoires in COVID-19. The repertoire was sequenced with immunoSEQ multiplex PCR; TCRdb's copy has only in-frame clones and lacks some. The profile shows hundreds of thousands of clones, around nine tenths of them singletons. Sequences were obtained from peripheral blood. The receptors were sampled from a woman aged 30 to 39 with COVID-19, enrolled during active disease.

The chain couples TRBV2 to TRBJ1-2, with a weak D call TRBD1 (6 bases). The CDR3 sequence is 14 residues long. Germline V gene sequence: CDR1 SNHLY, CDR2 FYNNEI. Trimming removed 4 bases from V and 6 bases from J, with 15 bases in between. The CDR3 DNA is TGTGCCAGCAGTGCCACGAGGGGGGGGAATGGCTACACCTTC. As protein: CASSATRGGNGYTF.

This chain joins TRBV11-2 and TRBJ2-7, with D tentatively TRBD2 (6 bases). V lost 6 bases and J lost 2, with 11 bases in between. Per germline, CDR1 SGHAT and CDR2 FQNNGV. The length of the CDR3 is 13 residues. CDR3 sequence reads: CASSRGLAYEQYV. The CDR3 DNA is TGTGCCAGCAGTCGGGGACTGGCCTACGAGCAGTACGTC.

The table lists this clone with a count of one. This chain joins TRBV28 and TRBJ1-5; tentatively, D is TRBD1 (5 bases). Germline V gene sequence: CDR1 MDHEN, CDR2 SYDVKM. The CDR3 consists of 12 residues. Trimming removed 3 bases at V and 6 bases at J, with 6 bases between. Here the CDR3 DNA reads TGTGCCAGCAGTTTGGGGGGTCAGCCCCAGCATTTT. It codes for CASSLGGQPQHF.

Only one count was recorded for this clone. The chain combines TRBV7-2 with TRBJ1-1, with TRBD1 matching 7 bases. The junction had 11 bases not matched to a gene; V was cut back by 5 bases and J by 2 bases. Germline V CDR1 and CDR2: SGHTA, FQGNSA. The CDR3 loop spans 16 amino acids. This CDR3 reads CASSLTGTAFNTEAFF. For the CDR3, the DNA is TGTGCCAGCAGCCTTACCGGGACAGCTTTTAACACTGAAGCTTTCTTT.

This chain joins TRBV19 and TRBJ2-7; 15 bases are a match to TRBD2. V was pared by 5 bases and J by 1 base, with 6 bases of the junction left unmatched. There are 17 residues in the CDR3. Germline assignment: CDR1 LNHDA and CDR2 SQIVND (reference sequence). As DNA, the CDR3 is TGTGCCAGTAGTGCGGGACTAGCGGGAGGTTCTTCCTACGAGCAGTACTTC. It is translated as CASSAGLAGGSSYEQYF.

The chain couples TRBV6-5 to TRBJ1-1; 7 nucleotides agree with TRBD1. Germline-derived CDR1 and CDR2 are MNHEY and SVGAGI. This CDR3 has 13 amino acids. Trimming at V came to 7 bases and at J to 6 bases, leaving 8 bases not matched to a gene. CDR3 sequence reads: CASTREGASEAFF. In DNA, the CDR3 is TGTGCCAGCACCCGAGAGGGGGCGTCTGAAGCTTTCTTT.

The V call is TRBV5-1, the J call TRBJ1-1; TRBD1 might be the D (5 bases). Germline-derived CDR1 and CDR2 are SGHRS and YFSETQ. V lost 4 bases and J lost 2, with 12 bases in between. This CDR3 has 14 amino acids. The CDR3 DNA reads TGCGCCAGCAGCATAACCGGGGGAAACACTGAAGCTTTCTTT. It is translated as CASSITGGNTEAFF.

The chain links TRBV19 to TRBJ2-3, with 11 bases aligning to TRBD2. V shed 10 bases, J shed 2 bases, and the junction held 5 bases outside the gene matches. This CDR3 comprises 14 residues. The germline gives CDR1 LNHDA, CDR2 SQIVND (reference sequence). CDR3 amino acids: CATKGLADTDTQYF. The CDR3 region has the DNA TGTGCCACAAAGGGACTAGCGGACACAGATACGCAGTATTTT.

The CDR3 DNA reads TGTGCCGGTGACAGGGACTTTGAAAATGGCTACACCTTC. As protein: CAGDRDFENGYTF. The chain recombines TRBV7-9 with TRBJ1-2; 7 nucleotides match TRBD1. Looked up from germline, CDR1 is SEHNR and CDR2 is FQNEAQ (reference sequence). The trim removed 11 bases at V and 6 bases at J, leaving 12 bases unmatched. This CDR3 is 13 amino acids long.